The source of this T cell receptor beta chain is a study of T cells in Graves' hyperthyroidism and ophthalmopathy. Amplified TCR beta CDR3 regions came from RNA transcripts. The TCR CDR3 was amplified in a first-round RT-PCR using the HTBI primer set. MiXCR, run by TCRdb on the multiplex PCR reads, gives a single entry per CDR3 protein. The sample shows roughly 420,000 distinct CDR3 sequences, around 14% of them seen only once. The table lists this clonotype with a few counts. The source of this sequence is a woman in her late teens or twenties with Graves' hyperthyroidism. The sequencing sample was made of blood.

The CDR3 coding sequence is TGCAGTGCTAGAGATCCGCACAGGCTCTATGGCTACACCTTC. Protein sequence: CSARDPHRLYGYTF. The rearrangement uses TRBV20-1 and TRBJ1-2, with a weak D call TRBD1 (5 bases). The germline CDR1 and CDR2 sequences are DFQATT and SNEGSKA (reference sequence). This CDR3 contains 14 residues. V was trimmed by 0 bases and J by 4 bases, leaving 12 bases between them.